This is a list of T cell receptor beta chains from one sample in a study of blood T cell repertoires in COVID-19. Repertoires were generated with immunoSEQ multiplex PCR, while TCRdb's copy carries only in-frame clones and drops some. Of approximately 130,000 clones in the sample, around 85% were seen once. Sequenced input: peripheral blood. Receptors originate from a human donor in a cohort sampled during active COVID-19. The CDR3 runs from the conserved cysteine through the conserved F or W. Each record gives: clone size, D gene, J gene, V gene, CDR3 DNA, CDR3 protein. D genes are given only for firm matches. Where a row states a size, it is once, few, many or the class of an expanded clone; other rows omit it.

-,TRBD2,TRBJ2-7,TRBV3-1/TRBV3-2,TGTGCCAGCAGCCGCCGGGTGGGAGGGTTAGACCCCTACGAGCAGTACTTC,CASSRRVGGLDPYEQYF
-,-,TRBJ2-2,TRBV5-1,TGCGCCAGCAGCCGCCGGGTCGACACCGGGGAGCTGTTTTTT,CASSRRVDTGELFF
-,-,TRBJ1-1,TRBV5-1,TGCGCCAGCAGCAACGAAGGGTCAGGGGTTGAAGCTTTCTTT,CASSNEGSGVEAFF
-,-,TRBJ1-1,TRBV5-4,TGTGCCAGCAGCTCGGTCGGGAACACTGAAGCTTTCTTT,CASSSVGNTEAFF
-,-,TRBJ1-6,TRBV28,TGTGCCAGCAGGATCCCACAGGGTCACGCGGCACCCCTCCACTTT,CASRIPQGHAAPLHF
-,TRBD2,TRBJ2-4,TRBV9,TGTGCCAGCAGCGTATATCCTAGCGGGGGACTATCCGCAAACATTCAGTACTTC,CASSVYPSGGLSANIQYF
-,-,TRBJ1-4,TRBV6-5,TGTGCCAGCAGTTGGGTCATGAGAGGAGCACTGTTTTTT,CASSWVMRGALFF
-,-,TRBJ2-1,TRBV7-3,TGTGCCAGCAGCTCCGGACAGAGCTCCTACAATGAGCAGTTCTTC,CASSSGQSSYNEQFF
-,-,TRBJ2-4,TRBV3-1/TRBV3-2,TGTGCCAGCAGCCAAGAATTCGATACGGGCAAAAACATTCAGTACTTC,CASSQEFDTGKNIQYF
-,-,TRBJ1-1,TRBV27,TGTGCCAGCAGTTACCACTCCGGGGGGGGTACTGAAGCTTTCTTT,CASSYHSGGGTEAFF
-,-,TRBJ1-1,TRBV7-2,TGTGCCAGCAGCCCCGACTGGAACATGAACACTGAAGCTTTCTTT,CASSPDWNMNTEAFF
once,-,TRBJ1-2,TRBV7-9,TGTGCCAGCAGCCGACGACAGGTTTATGGCTACACCTTC,CASSRRQVYGYTF
-,-,TRBJ2-5,TRBV11-3,TGTGCCAGCAGCCCCGGGTTCCCAGAGACCCAGTACTTC,CASSPGFPETQYF
-,-,TRBJ1-1,TRBV10-2,TGCGCCAGCAGTGAGTATCGGGGGTCAACTGAAGCTTTCTTT,CASSEYRGSTEAFF
few,-,TRBJ1-1,TRBV6-5,TGTGCCAGCAGTCCCCGGGGGGACACTGAAGCTTTCTTT,CASSPRGDTEAFF
-,-,TRBJ2-3,TRBV15,TGTGCCACCAGCAGAGATCCGGGCAGGGCAGCAGATACGCAGTATTTT,CATSRDPGRAADTQYF
-,TRBD2,TRBJ2-3,TRBV2,TGTGCCAGCAGACTAGCGGGAGTCACAGATACGCAGTATTTT,CASRLAGVTDTQYF
-,-,TRBJ2-3,TRBV13,TGTGCCAGCACTAAAGGGGGCACAGATACGCAGTATTTT,CASTKGGTDTQYF
-,-,TRBJ2-1,TRBV7-2,TGTGCCAGCAGCTCCCGGGGATTTTACAATGAGCAGTTCTTC,CASSSRGFYNEQFF
-,TRBD2,TRBJ2-3,TRBV10-2,TGCGCCAGCCGCTACCCCAGGACTAGCGGTAAGGGGGGCACAGATACGCAGTATTTT,CASRYPRTSGKGGTDTQYF
-,-,TRBJ1-1,TRBV7-2,TGTGCCAGCAGCATTACAGGGAGCTCGACTGAAGCTTTCTTT,CASSITGSSTEAFF
-,TRBD2,TRBJ2-1,TRBV2,TGTGCCAGCAGTGACTCAGCGGGAGTTGAAGAGCAGTTCTTC,CASSDSAGVEEQFF
once,-,TRBJ2-1,TRBV7-6,TGTGCCAGCAGCTTAGACAGGATCAATGAGCAGTTCTTC,CASSLDRINEQFF
once,TRBD1,TRBJ2-2,TRBV5-1,TGCGCCAGCAGTAATACCGGGACAGCTAACACCGGGGAGCTGTTTTTT,CASSNTGTANTGELFF
-,-,TRBJ2-3,TRBV7-3,TGTGCCAGCAGTTGGACTAGCACAGATACGCAGTATTTT,CASSWTSTDTQYF
-,-,TRBJ1-2,TRBV5-5,TGTGCCAGCAGCTCCCGGGTTCCCTATGGCTACACCTTC,CASSSRVPYGYTF
-,-,TRBJ2-2,TRBV7-2,TGTGCCAGCAGCTTACTGCAGAGGGTTGGGGGCAACACCGGGGAGCTGTTTTTT,CASSLLQRVGGNTGELFF
-,-,TRBJ2-5,TRBV6-5,TGTGCCAGCAGTTACTTACCAGCGCAGCAGAAAGAGACCCAGTACTTC,CASSYLPAQQKETQYF
once,-,TRBJ1-1,TRBV7-8,TGTGCCAGCAGCTTAGCCGGTCCTGACACTGAAGCTTTCTTT,CASSLAGPDTEAFF
-,-,TRBJ1-1,TRBV18,TGTGCCAGCTCACCTAGGAAGGAGGGAACCAAACCTGAAGCTTTCTTT,CASSPRKEGTKPEAFF
-,TRBD1,TRBJ1-2,TRBV19,TGTGCCAGTAGGAGGGGGCGAAGCTATGGCTACACCTTC,CASRRGRSYGYTF
few,-,TRBJ1-1,TRBV7-9,TGTGCCAGCAGCCCCTCCAAGGGGCCGAACACTGAAGCTTTCTTT,CASSPSKGPNTEAFF
-,TRBD1,TRBJ2-3,TRBV9,TGTGCCAGCAGCGTCAACAGGGGGCAACAACTAGATACGCAGTATTTT,CASSVNRGQQLDTQYF
few,TRBD1,TRBJ2-5,TRBV7-2,TGTGCCAGCAGCCGGGACAGGGGGCGCCAAGAGACCCAGTACTTC,CASSRDRGRQETQYF
-,-,TRBJ1-6,TRBV3-1/TRBV3-2,TGTGCCAGCAGCCAAGGACAAATAAAGGCACCCCTCCACTTT,CASSQGQIKAPLHF
once,-,TRBJ1-2,TRBV9,TGTGCCAGCAGCGTAGAGGAGAGAGCTAACTATGGCTACACCTTC,CASSVEERANYGYTF
-,-,TRBJ1-5,TRBV6-6,TGTGCCAGCAGTTACGCCGGACAGAATAATCAGCCCCAGCATTTT,CASSYAGQNNQPQHF
many,TRBD1,TRBJ1-1,TRBV6-5,TGTGCCAGCGGACGGGACAGTGAGTTTACTGAAGCTTTCTTT,CASGRDSEFTEAFF
-,TRBD1,TRBJ1-1,TRBV6-4,TGTGCCAGCAGTGAAACCTCGGGACAGGGGAACACTGAAGCTTTCTTT,CASSETSGQGNTEAFF
once,TRBD2,TRBJ2-1,TRBV10-3,TGTGCCACCACCTCCGTGAGCGGGGGTAATGAGCAGTTCTTC,CATTSVSGGNEQFF
-,TRBD1,TRBJ1-1,TRBV7-9,TGTGCCAGCAGCCTGAATCCGGGACAGGTAGCTTTCTTT,CASSLNPGQVAFF
-,-,TRBJ1-5,TRBV6-2/TRBV6-3,TGTGCCAGCAGTTACCTCCGGGGTGCCTCGAATCAGCCCCAGCATTTT,CASSYLRGASNQPQHF
-,-,TRBJ2-7,TRBV9,TGTGCCAGCAGCCCCCAGGGGCTCTCCTACGAGCAGTACTTC,CASSPQGLSYEQYF
-,-,TRBJ2-6,TRBV9,TGTGCCAGCAGCGTAGTCCCCGGAAGTCTCAGGGGCGGGGCCAACGTCCTGACTTTC,CASSVVPGSLRGGANVLTF
-,TRBD1,TRBJ1-6,TRBV5-1,TGCGCCAGCAGCTTGGACAGGGGTTATTCACCCCTCCACTTT,CASSLDRGYSPLHF
-,TRBD1,TRBJ2-1,TRBV27,TGTGCCAGCAGTTTAAGGGTATGGACAGGGGCCTACAATGAGCAGTTCTTC,CASSLRVWTGAYNEQFF
few,-,TRBJ1-5,TRBV27,TGTGCCAGCATCTTACAGGTCCTTGGAGATCAGCCCCAGCATTTT,CASILQVLGDQPQHF
-,-,TRBJ1-2,TRBV15,TGTGCCACCGGACCCCCAGGAGGCTATGGCTACACCTTC,CATGPPGGYGYTF
once,TRBD1,TRBJ1-2,TRBV7-2,TGTGCCAGCAGCTTCACCGCTAACAGGGGAGTTGGTGGCTACACCTTC,CASSFTANRGVGGYTF
-,TRBD1,TRBJ1-3,TRBV10-3,TGTGCCATTCGGGACAGGGCTGGAAACACCATATATTTT,CAIRDRAGNTIYF
-,-,TRBJ1-5,TRBV3-1/TRBV3-2,TGTGCCAGCAGCCAGGACAGAGATCAGCCCCAGCATTTT,CASSQDRDQPQHF
-,-,TRBJ1-1,TRBV12-3/TRBV12-4,TGTGCCAGCAGTTACATACAAGCTTTCTTT,CASSYIQAFF
-,TRBD1,TRBJ1-6,TRBV6-5,TGTGCCAGCAGTAATGACAGGGTTAATTCACCCCTCCACTTT,CASSNDRVNSPLHF
-,-,TRBJ2-3,TRBV18,TGTGCCAGCTCACCCGAAAGGGGCTGGGCAGATACGCAGTATTTT,CASSPERGWADTQYF
-,-,TRBJ1-4,TRBV6-5,TGTGCCAGCAGGAGGGCATCCCTTAATGAAAAACTGTTTTTT,CASRRASLNEKLFF
-,-,TRBJ2-1,TRBV12-3/TRBV12-4,TGTGCCAGCACACCCTACTCCTACAATGAGCAGTTCTTC,CASTPYSYNEQFF
-,TRBD1,TRBJ1-5,TRBV19,TGTGCCAGTAGTATACAGGGGGTCTATCAGCCCCAGCATTTT,CASSIQGVYQPQHF